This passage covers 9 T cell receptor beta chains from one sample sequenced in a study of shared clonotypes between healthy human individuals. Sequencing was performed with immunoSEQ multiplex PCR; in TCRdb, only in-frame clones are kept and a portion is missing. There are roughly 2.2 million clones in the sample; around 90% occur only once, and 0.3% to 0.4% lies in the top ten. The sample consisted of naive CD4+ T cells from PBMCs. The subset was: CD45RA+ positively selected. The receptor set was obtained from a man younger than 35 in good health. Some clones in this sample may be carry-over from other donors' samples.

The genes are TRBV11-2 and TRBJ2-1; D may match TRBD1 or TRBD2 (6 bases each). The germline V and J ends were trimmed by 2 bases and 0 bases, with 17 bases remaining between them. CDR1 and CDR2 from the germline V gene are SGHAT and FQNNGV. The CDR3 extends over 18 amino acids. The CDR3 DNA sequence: TGTGCCAGCAGCTTATCTTCGTGGGGGGCAAGCTCCTACAATGAGCAGTTCTTC. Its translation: CASSLSSWGASSYNEQFF.

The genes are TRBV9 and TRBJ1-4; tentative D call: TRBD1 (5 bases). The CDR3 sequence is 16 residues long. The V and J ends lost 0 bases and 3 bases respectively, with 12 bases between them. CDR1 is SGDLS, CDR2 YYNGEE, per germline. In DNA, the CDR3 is TGTGCCAGCAGCGTAGGTATAGGGGAGGCTAATGAAAAACTGTTTTTT. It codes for CASSVGIGEANEKLFF.

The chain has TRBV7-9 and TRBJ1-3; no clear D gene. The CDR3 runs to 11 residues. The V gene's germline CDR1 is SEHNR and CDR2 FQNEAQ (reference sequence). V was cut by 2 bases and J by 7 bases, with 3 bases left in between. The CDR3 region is CASSLTNTIYF. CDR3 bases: TGTGCCAGCAGCTTAACCAACACCATATATTTT.

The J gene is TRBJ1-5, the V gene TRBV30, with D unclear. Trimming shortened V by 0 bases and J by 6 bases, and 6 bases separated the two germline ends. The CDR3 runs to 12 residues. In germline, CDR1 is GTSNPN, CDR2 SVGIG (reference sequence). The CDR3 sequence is CAWSVEGQPQHF. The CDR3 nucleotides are TGTGCCTGGAGTGTAGAGGGTCAGCCCCAGCATTTT.

CDR3: CASREGQGGDTQYF. CDR3 bases: TGCGCCAGCAGGGAGGGACAGGGGGGAGATACGCAGTATTTT. The V call is TRBV5-1, the J call TRBJ2-3; 11 bases are shared with TRBD1. V shed 5 bases and J 5 bases; nucleotides not matched to a gene: 4. Germline loops: CDR1 SGHRS, CDR2 YFSETQ. The CDR3 loop spans 14 amino acids.

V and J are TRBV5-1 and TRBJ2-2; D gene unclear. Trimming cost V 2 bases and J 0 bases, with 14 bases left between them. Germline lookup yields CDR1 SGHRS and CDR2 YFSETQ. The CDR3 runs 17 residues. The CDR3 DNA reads TGCGCCAGCAGCTTTACGGCGTCTTGGGCGAACACCGGGGAGCTGTTTTTT. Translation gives CASSFTASWANTGELFF.

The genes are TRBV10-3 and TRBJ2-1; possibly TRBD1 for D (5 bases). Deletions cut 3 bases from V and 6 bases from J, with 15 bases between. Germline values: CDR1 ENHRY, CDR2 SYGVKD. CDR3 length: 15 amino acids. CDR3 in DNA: TGTGCCATCAGTGACTTCAGGGCTAGGGCCAATGAGCAGTTCTTC. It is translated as CAISDFRARANEQFF.

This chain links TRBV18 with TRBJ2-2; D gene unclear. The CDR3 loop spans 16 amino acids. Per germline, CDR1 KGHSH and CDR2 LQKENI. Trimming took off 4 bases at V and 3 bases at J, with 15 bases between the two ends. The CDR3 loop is CASSLLAWVDTGELFF. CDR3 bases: TGTGCCAGCTCACTTCTGGCCTGGGTGGACACCGGGGAGCTGTTTTTT.

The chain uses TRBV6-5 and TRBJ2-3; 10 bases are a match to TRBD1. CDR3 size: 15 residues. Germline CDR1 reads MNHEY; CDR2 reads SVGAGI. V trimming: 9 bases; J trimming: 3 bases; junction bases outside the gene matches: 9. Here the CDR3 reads CASSRTGGRTDTQYF. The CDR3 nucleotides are TGTGCCAGTAGCCGGACAGGGGGTCGGACAGATACGCAGTATTTT.